The T cell receptor beta chain under discussion was sequenced for a study of human T cells and chemical hapten exposure. Study-level background: Minor pooled library volume differences mainly drove per-sample TCR yield variation. Broader study findings: High-frequency TCRs, those above 1 in 1000, stayed the same after DPC sensitization.

Study processing details: TCR counts had a median of approximately 87,000 per sample and spanned roughly 20,000 to 690,600. TCRdb re-called the RACE reads with MiXCR, one entry per CDR3 protein. The V and J calls and clone size come from TCRdb's table, not from the authors' own analysis. In the table there are roughly 130,000 distinct CDR3 sequences, roughly 9% of which are singletons. About this clonotype itself: The target antigen is unknown.

The time point is: healthy volunteer bleed at 2 weeks. It was from unfractionated whole blood that total RNA was extracted. CDR1 and CDR2 from the germline V gene are MNHEY and SVGAGI. The CDR3 totals 19 residues. V shed 2 bases and J 8 bases; nucleotides not matched to a gene: 23. The clonotype comes from a male donor in good health. Some clones in this sample may be carry-over from other donors' samples. This chain joins TRBV6-5 and TRBJ1-2, with 7 nucleotides matching TRBD1. Source material: whole blood. The chain's CDR3 is CASSYARQGLQAVSGGYTF. The CDR3, as DNA: TGTGCCAGCAGTTACGCTCGACAGGGACTCCAGGCGGTTAGTGGCGGCTACACCTTC.